This T cell receptor beta chain was sequenced during a study of blood T cells in healthy people across ages. This clonotype was counted a few times. Germline lookup yields CDR1 SGHRS and CDR2 YFSETQ. The CDR3 consists of 16 residues. Trimming took 1 base from V and 1 from J, leaving 14 bases between them. Primers used in a second PCR of roughly 7 to 12 cycles were a sample-barcoded 5' primer and a J-beta primer mix. Each CDR3 protein gets one entry after TCRdb re-called the 5' RACE reads with MiXCR. The table lists roughly 1.9 million distinct CDR3 sequences, more than 35% of them singletons. The sequence was collected from a human donor in good health. The chain links TRBV5-1 to TRBJ2-5; either TRBD1 or TRBD2 may fit D (5 bases each). Sequencing was carried out using blood. For the CDR3, the DNA is TGCGCCAGCAGCTTGTATCCGGGACGTCTCCAAGAGACCCAGTACTTC. Residues: CASSLYPGRLQETQYF.